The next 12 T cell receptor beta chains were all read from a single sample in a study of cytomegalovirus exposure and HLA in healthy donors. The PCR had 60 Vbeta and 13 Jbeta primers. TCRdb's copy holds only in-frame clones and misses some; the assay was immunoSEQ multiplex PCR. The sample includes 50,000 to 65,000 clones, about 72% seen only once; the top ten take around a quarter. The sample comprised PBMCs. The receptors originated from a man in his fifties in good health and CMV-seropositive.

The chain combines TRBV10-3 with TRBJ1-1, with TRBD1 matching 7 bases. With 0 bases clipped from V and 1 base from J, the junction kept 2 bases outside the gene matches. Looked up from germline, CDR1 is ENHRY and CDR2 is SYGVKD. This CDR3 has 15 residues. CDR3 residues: CAISESGTANTEAFF. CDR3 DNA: TGTGCCATCAGTGAGTCCGGGACAGCGAACACTGAAGCTTTCTTT.

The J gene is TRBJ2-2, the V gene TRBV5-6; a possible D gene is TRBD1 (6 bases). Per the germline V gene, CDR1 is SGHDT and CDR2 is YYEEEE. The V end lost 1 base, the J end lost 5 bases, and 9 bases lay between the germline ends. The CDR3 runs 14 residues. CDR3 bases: TGTGCCAGCAGCTTGTCAGGGGATACCGGGGAGCTGTTTTTT. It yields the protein CASSLSGDTGELFF.

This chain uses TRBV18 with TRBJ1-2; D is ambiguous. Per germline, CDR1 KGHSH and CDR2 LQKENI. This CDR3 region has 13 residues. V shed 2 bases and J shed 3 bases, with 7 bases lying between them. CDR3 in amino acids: CASSPDADYGYTF. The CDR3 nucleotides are TGTGCCAGCTCACCAGACGCGGACTATGGCTACACCTTC.

The CDR3 nucleotides read TGTGCCAGCAGCTTAGCTAGCGGTCCCTACGAGCAGTACTTC. This translates into CASSLASGPYEQYF. This chain connects TRBV7-7 to TRBJ2-7; D is perhaps TRBD2 (6 bases). This CDR3 region has 14 residues. CDR1 is SSHAT, CDR2 FNYEAQ, per germline (reference sequence). V was pared by 0 bases and J by 2 bases, with 8 bases between.

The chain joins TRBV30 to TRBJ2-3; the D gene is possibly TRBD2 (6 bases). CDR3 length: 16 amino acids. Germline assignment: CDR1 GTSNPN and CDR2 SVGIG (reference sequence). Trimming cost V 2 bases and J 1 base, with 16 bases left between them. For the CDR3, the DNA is TGTGCCTGGAGTCCCATTGGAGGGATGGGCACAGATACGCAGTATTTT. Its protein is CAWSPIGGMGTDTQYF.

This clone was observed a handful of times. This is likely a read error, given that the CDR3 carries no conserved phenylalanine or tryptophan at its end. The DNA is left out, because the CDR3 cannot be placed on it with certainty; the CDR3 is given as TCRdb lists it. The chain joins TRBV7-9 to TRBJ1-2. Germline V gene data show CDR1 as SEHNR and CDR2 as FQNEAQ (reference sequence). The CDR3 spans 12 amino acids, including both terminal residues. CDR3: CASSLLKWDYTV.

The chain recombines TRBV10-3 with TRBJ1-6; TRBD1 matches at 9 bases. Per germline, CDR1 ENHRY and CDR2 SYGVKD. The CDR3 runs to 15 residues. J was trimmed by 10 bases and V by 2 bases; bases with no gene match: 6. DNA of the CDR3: TGTGCCATCAGTGAGAGCGGGACAGGGTTCTCACCCCTCCACTTT. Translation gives CAISESGTGFSPLHF.

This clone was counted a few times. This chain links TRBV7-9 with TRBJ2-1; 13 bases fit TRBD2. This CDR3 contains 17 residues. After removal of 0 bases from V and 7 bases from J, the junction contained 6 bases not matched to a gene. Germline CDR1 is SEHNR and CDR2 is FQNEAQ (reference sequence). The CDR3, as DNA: TGTGCCAGCAGCTTAGCGGGGAGGGGACTAGCGGGAAATGAGCAGTTCTTC. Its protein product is CASSLAGRGLAGNEQFF.

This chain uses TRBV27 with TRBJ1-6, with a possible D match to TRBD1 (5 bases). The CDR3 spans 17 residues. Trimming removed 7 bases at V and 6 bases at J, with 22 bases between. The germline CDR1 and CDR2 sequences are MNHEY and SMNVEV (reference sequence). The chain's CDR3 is CASTNQGPLVLNSPLHF. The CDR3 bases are TGTGCCAGCACCAATCAGGGCCCCCTAGTCCTTAATTCACCCCTCCACTTT.

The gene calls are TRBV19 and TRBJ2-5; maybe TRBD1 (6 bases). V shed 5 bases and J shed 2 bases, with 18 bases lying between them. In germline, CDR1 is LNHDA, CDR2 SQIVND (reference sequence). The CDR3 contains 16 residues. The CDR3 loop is CASSGGLRVGQETQYF. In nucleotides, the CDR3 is TGTGCCAGTAGTGGGGGCCTAAGGGTCGGGCAAGAGACCCAGTACTTC. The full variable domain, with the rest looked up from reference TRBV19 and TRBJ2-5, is DGGITQSPKYLFRKEGQNVTLSCEQNLNHDAMYWYRQDPGQGLRLIYYSQIVNDFQKGDIAEGYSVSREKKESFPLTVTSAQKNPTAFYLCASSGGLRVGQETQYFGPGTRLLVL.

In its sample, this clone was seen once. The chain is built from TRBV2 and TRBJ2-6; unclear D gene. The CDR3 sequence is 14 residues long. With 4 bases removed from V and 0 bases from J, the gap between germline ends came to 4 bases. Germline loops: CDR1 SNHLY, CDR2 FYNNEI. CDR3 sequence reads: CASSVLSGANVLTF. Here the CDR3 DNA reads TGTGCCAGCAGTGTTCTCTCTGGGGCCAACGTCCTGACTTTC.

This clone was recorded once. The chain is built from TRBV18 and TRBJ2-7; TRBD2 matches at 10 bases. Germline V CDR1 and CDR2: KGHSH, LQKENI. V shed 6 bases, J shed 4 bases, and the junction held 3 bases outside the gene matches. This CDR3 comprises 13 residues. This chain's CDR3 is CASSGSGGYEQYF. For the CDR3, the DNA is TGTGCCAGCTCGGGTAGCGGGGGGTACGAGCAGTACTTC. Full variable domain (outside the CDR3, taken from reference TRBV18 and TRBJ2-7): NAGVMQNPRHLVRRRGQEARLRCSPMKGHSHVYWYRQLPEEGLKFMVYLQKENIIDESGMPKERFSAEFPKEGPSILRIQQVVRGDSAAYFCASSGSGGYEQYFGPGTRLTVT.